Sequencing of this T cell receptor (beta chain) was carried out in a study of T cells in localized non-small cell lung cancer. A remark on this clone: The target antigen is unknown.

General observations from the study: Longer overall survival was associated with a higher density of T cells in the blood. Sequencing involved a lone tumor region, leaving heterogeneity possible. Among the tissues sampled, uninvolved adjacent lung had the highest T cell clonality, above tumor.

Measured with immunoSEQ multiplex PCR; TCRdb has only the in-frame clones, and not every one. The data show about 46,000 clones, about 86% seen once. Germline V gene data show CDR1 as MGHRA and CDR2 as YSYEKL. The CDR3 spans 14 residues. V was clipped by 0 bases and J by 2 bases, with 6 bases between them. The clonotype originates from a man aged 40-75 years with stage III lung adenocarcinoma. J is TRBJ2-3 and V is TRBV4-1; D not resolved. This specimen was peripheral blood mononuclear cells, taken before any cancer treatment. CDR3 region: CASSQEVLTDTQYF. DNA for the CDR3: TGCGCCAGCAGCCAAGAAGTCCTCACAGATACGCAGTATTTT.